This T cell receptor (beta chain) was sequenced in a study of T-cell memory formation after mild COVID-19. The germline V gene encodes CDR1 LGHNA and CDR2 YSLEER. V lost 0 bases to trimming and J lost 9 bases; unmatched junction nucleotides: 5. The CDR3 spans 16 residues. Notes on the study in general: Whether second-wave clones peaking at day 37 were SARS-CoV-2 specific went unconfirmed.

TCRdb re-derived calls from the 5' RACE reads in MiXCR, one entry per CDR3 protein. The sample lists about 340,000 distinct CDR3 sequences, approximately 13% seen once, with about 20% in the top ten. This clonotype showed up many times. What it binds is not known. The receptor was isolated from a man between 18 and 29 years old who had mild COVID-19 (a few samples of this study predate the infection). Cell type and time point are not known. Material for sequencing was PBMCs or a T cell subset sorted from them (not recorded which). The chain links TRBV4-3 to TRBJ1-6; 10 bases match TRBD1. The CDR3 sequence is CASSQEPGQGISPLHF. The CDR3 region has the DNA TGCGCCAGCAGCCAAGAACCGGGACAGGGGATTTCACCCCTCCACTTT.